The entry that follows covers one TCR beta chain sequence. Antigen unknown. The data derive from a study of T cell repertoires in cytomegalovirus infection. Overall study context: Used in the study were CMV epitopes, some recently identified and HLA-C-restricted, others well-studied and HLA-B-restricted.

Using its own MiXCR run on the reads, TCRdb lists one record per CDR3 protein. The sample shows around 900,000 distinct CDR3 sequences, approximately 31% of them seen only once. Trimming at V came to 10 bases and at J to 4 bases, leaving 10 bases not matched to a gene. This CDR3 has 14 amino acids. The genes are TRBV12-3 or TRBV12-4 and TRBJ2-5, with 9 bases identical to TRBD1. This sequence originates from a human donor in good health (CMV status not recorded). Some clones in this sample may be carry-over from other donors' samples. The starting material was cultured CD8+ T cells from PBMCs, obtained from culture after CMV antigen stimulation. CDR3 coding DNA: TGTGCCACCCAGGGACAGGGTAAAGGAGAGACCCAGTACTTC. It is translated as CATQGQGKGETQYF.